These 30 T cell receptor beta chains share one sample of origin, sequenced in a study of blood T cell repertoires in COVID-19 (dated by TCRdb to 2020 to 2022). Receptor libraries were prepared by the immunoSEQ multiplex PCR assay. TCRdb stores this immuneACCESS table with in-frame sequences only. Part of the clones is absent; in the studies checked, under half of the shortfall reflects unresolved V genes, and no reason is known for the rest. This sample lists approximately 37,000 clones; 80% to 90% were detected once. The top ten constitute roughly 9.8% of the sample. Sequencing was done on a sample of peripheral blood. Every receptor here comes from a human donor in a cohort sampled during active COVID-19.

V and J are TRBV30 and TRBJ1-1, with TRBD1 as a possible D gene (6 bases). The CDR3 loop spans 14 amino acids. Germline CDR1 is GTSNPN and CDR2 is SVGIG (reference sequence). The V and J ends lost 5 bases and 4 bases respectively, with 17 bases between them. The CDR3 region has the DNA TGTGCCTGGGCCGCCCACAGGGCGCGCACTGAAGCTTTCTTT. Its translation: CAWAAHRARTEAFF. Full variable domain (remainder filled in from reference TRBV30 and TRBJ1-1): SQTIHQWPATLVQPVGSPLSLECTVEGTSNPNLYWYRQAAGRGLQLLFYSVGIGQISSEVPQNLSASRPQDRQFILSSKKLLLSDSGFYLCAWAAHRARTEAFFGQGTRLTVV.

This clone is judged medium-sized. The genes are TRBV29-1 and TRBJ2-1; D is perhaps TRBD2 (6 bases). From germline, CDR1 is SQVTM and CDR2 ANQGSEA. The CDR3 runs 14 residues. V lost 7 bases, J lost 10 bases, and 23 bases lay in between. The CDR3 bases are TGCAGCGGCGGGGACTTTCCTCAGCTCGGGGAGCAGTTCTTC. It is translated as CSGGDFPQLGEQFF.

The V gene is TRBV10-2, the J gene TRBJ2-5, with a weak D call TRBD2 (5 bases). CDR1 WSHSY and CDR2 SAAADI come from the germline V gene. V shed 6 bases and J shed 4 bases, with 15 bases lying between them. This CDR3 is built from 14 residues. The CDR3 bases are TGCGCCAGCAGACCAGAGGACTGGCGAGAGACCCAGTACTTC. It codes for CASRPEDWRETQYF.

The chain joins TRBV7-9 to TRBJ2-5, with no clear D. Deletions cut 4 bases from V and 3 bases from J, with 3 bases between. The CDR3 sequence is 11 residues long. The germline gives CDR1 SEHNR, CDR2 FQNEAQ (reference sequence). The CDR3 loop reads CASSSEETQYF. As DNA, the CDR3 is TGTGCCAGCAGCTCGGAAGAGACCCAGTACTTC.

The chain uses TRBV19 and TRBJ1-5, with unresolved D. The V end was cut by 7 bases, the J end by 8 bases, with 18 bases between. Germline V gives CDR1 LNHDA, CDR2 SQIVND (reference sequence). This CDR3 comprises 14 residues. CDR3 residues: CASTKRRNREPQHF. The CDR3 nucleotides are TGTGCCAGTACCAAGCGACGGAACCGAGAGCCCCAGCATTTT.

The genes are TRBV18 and TRBJ1-2; 8 nucleotides agree with TRBD1. The J segment lost 5 bases and the V segment lost 6 bases, leaving 11 bases of the junction unmatched. This CDR3 is 15 amino acids long. The germline CDR1 and CDR2 sequences are KGHSH and LQKENI. The CDR3, as DNA: TGTGCCAGCTCTTGGGGACAGGCCTCTACGTATGGCTACACCTTC. Translation gives CASSWGQASTYGYTF.

This sequence joins TRBV18 and TRBJ2-7; 10 bases are a match to TRBD1. The germline V gene encodes CDR1 KGHSH and CDR2 LQKENI. V was clipped by 4 bases and J by 6 bases; unmatched bases: 3. The CDR3 spans 13 residues. The CDR3 loop reads CASSRGQGSEQYF. The CDR3 DNA follows: TGTGCCAGCTCACGGGGACAGGGGAGCGAGCAGTACTTC.

The CDR3 nucleotides read TGTGCCAGCTCACCAGGAGGACCGTTGGAGCAGTACTTC. Translated: CASSPGGPLEQYF. This chain uses TRBV18 with TRBJ2-7; tentative D call: TRBD2 (5 bases). Trimming took off 2 bases at V and 7 bases at J, with 12 bases between the two ends. CDR1 KGHSH and CDR2 LQKENI come from the germline V gene. The CDR3 is 13 residues long.

V usage is TRBV6-5 and J usage is TRBJ2-4; TRBD2 agrees at 8 bases. The germline V gene has CDR1 MNHEY and CDR2 SVGAGI. V trimming: 6 bases; J trimming: 2 bases; junction bases outside the gene matches: 3. This CDR3 has 14 amino acids. The CDR3 is CASSFSGTKNIQYF. The DNA for the CDR3 is TGTGCCAGCAGCTTTAGCGGGACCAAAAACATTCAGTACTTC.

The rearrangement uses TRBV11-2 and TRBJ2-1; TRBD2 might be the D (6 bases). CDR1 and CDR2 (germline): SGHAT, FQNNGV. Trimming took 3 bases from V and 10 from J, leaving 16 bases between them. The length of the CDR3 is 14 residues. As DNA, the CDR3 is TGTGCCAGCAGCTTGCCTCCCGGAGGGGTAGAGCAGTTCTTC. This sequence encodes CASSLPPGGVEQFF.

The chain couples TRBV6-2 or TRBV6-3 to TRBJ2-3, with D perhaps matching TRBD2 (5 bases). V lost 0 bases to trimming and J lost 5 bases, with 21 bases between them. Germline loops: CDR1 MNHEY, CDR2 SVGEGT. The CDR3 covers 18 residues. The DNA of the CDR3 is TGTGCCAGCAGTTACTCAGGTTTTCGGTCTAGCTCTGGAGATACGCAGTATTTT. Protein product: CASSYSGFRSSSGDTQYF.

The chain carries TRBV19 and TRBJ2-7, with TRBD1 as a possible D gene (6 bases). This CDR3 has 14 residues. V shed 10 bases and J shed 5 bases, with 21 bases lying between them. CDR1 and CDR2 (germline): LNHDA, SQIVND (reference sequence). In nucleotides, the CDR3 is TGTGCCAAAACCGGGACACAAGATCTCGACGAGCAGTACTTC. This codes for CAKTGTQDLDEQYF.

J is TRBJ1-1 and V is TRBV6-2 or TRBV6-3, with D unclear. Trimming removed 5 bases at V and 0 bases at J, with 16 bases between. This CDR3 is 16 amino acids long. CDR1 MNHEY and CDR2 SVGEGT come from the germline V gene. The DNA of the CDR3 is TGTGCCAGCAGTCCACAAATCGGAGGCATGAACACTGAAGCTTTCTTT. It translates to CASSPQIGGMNTEAFF.

DNA for the CDR3: TGTGCCAGTAGTAACCCAGGGCTCCGCACCGGGGAGCTGTTTTTT. This gives the protein CASSNPGLRTGELFF. The chain carries TRBV19 and TRBJ2-2; tentative D call: TRBD1 (5 bases). CDR3 size: 15 residues. V was clipped by 4 bases and J by 4 bases, with 13 bases between them. Looked up from germline, CDR1 is LNHDA and CDR2 is SQIVND (reference sequence). The whole variable domain, remainder taken from reference TRBV19 and TRBJ2-2, is DGGITQSPKYLFRKEGQNVTLSCEQNLNHDAMYWYRQDPGQGLRLIYYSQIVNDFQKGDIAEGYSVSREKKESFPLTVTSAQKNPTAFYLCASSNPGLRTGELFFGEGSRLTVL.

The rearrangement links TRBV7-9 to TRBJ2-2; 13 bases agree with TRBD2. CDR3 length: 19 residues. The trim removed 6 bases at V and 6 bases at J, leaving 16 bases unmatched. CDR1 and CDR2 from the germline V gene are SEHNR and FQNEAQ (reference sequence). CDR3 region: CASRETSGRTFLRAGELFF. As DNA, the CDR3 is TGTGCCAGCAGGGAGACTAGCGGGAGGACATTCTTAAGAGCCGGGGAGCTGTTTTTT. Together with reference TRBV7-9 and TRBJ2-2, the CDR3 gives the full variable domain: DTGVSQNPRHKITKRGQNVTFRCDPISEHNRLYWYRQTLGQGPEFLTYFQNEAQLEKSRLLSDRFSAERPKGSFSTLEIQRTEQGDSAMYLCASRETSGRTFLRAGELFFGEGSRLTVL.

The chain is built from TRBV21-1 and TRBJ2-1; TRBD1, as called in the table, went unchecked against the DNA. TRBV21-1 is shown as a pseudogene. The CDR3 length is 14 residues. The CDR3 DNA reads TGTGCCAGGGGGGACAGCCATGTCTACAATGAGCAGTTCTTC. Protein product: CARGDSHVYNEQFF.

CDR3 nucleotide sequence: TGTGCCAGCAGCCGCGCCGCTTCAGATACGCAGTATTTT. Its translation is CASSRAASDTQYF. The chain couples TRBV4-2 to TRBJ2-3; D remains unclear. In germline, CDR1 is LGHNA, CDR2 YNFKEQ. With 4 bases removed from V and 4 bases from J, the gap between germline ends came to 9 bases. The CDR3 has 13 residues.

The chain joins TRBV5-4 to TRBJ2-2; 9 bases agree with TRBD2. Germline V lookup: CDR1 SGHNT, CDR2 YYREEE (reference sequence). V was clipped by 2 bases and J by 4 bases; unmatched bases: 6. CDR3 size: 16 residues. CDR3 sequence reads: CASSFLAGRGTGELFF. Here the CDR3 DNA reads TGTGCCAGCAGCTTCCTAGCGGGACGTGGCACCGGGGAGCTGTTTTTT.

The chain combines TRBV4-3 with TRBJ2-3; 7 bases agree with TRBD2. V shed 2 bases and J 11 bases; nucleotides not matched to a gene: 1. There are 11 residues in the CDR3. Germline V gives CDR1 LGHNA, CDR2 YSLEER. The CDR3 nucleotides are TGCGCCAGCAGCCAAAGCGGGGAGCAGTATTTT. This codes for CASSQSGEQYF.

The CDR3 DNA follows: TGTGCCAGCTCACCCTCGGGGGGAGCTAATGAAAAACTGTTTTTT. Encoded protein: CASSPSGGANEKLFF. The V and J genes are TRBV18 and TRBJ1-4; perhaps TRBD1 as D (5 bases). V was cut by 3 bases and J by 3 bases, with 11 bases left in between. CDR1 and CDR2 from the germline V gene are KGHSH and LQKENI. The CDR3 sequence is 15 residues long. The full variable domain, rest sourced from reference TRBV18 and TRBJ1-4, is NAGVMQNPRHLVRRRGQEARLRCSPMKGHSHVYWYRQLPEEGLKFMVYLQKENIIDESGMPKERFSAEFPKEGPSILRIQQVVRGDSAAYFCASSPSGGANEKLFFGSGTQLSVL.

This rearrangement joins TRBV11-2 to TRBJ1-1, with D possibly TRBD1 on 6 matching bases. The CDR3 length is 13 residues. V lost 6 bases to trimming and J lost 1 base, with 9 bases between them. CDR1 and CDR2 (germline): SGHAT, FQNNGV. This CDR3 reads CASSYRENTEAFF. Written as DNA, the CDR3 is TGTGCCAGCAGTTACAGGGAGAACACTGAAGCTTTCTTT.

This chain connects TRBV7-2 to TRBJ2-1, with TRBD2 identical over 12 bases. Germline CDR1 and CDR2: SGHTA and FQGNSA. This CDR3 has 18 residues. V gave up 8 bases and J gave up 1 base; unmatched junction bases: 12. CDR3 DNA sequence: TGTGCCAGCTTCTCGGGGCTAGCGGGAGGGCCGTCCTACAATGAGCAGTTCTTC. Its protein is CASFSGLAGGPSYNEQFF.

This chain joins TRBV19 and TRBJ1-1; TRBD1 might be the D (6 bases). The CDR3 has 13 residues. V lost 10 bases to trimming and J lost 4 bases, with 16 bases between them. In germline, CDR1 is LNHDA, CDR2 SQIVND (reference sequence). The CDR3 bases are TGTGCCACCTCTCACAGGGTGGGCACTGAAGCTTTCTTT. This translates into CATSHRVGTEAFF.

This chain joins TRBV7-9 and TRBJ1-1; 9 bases are shared with TRBD1. Germline values: CDR1 SEHNR, CDR2 FQNEAQ (reference sequence). CDR3 length: 17 residues. V lost 0 bases to trimming and J lost 5 bases; unmatched junction nucleotides: 10. The chain's CDR3 is CASSLARGTGKGTEAFF. For the CDR3, the DNA is TGTGCCAGCAGCTTAGCGCGGGGGACAGGGAAAGGGACTGAAGCTTTCTTT.

The V call is TRBV9, the J call TRBJ2-5; D is possibly TRBD1 (6 bases). CDR3 length: 15 residues. Per germline, CDR1 SGDLS and CDR2 YYNGEE. V dropped 8 bases and J dropped 4 bases, with 21 bases sitting between them. The CDR3 bases are TGTGCCAGTCCTTCAGAAATGGGGGACACAGAGACCCAGTACTTC. Translation: CASPSEMGDTETQYF. The full variable domain, with the rest looked up from reference TRBV9 and TRBJ2-5, is DSGVTQTPKHLITATGQRVTLRCSPRSGDLSVYWYQQSLDQGLQFLIQYYNGEERAKGNILERFSAQQFPDLHSELNLSSLELGDSALYFCASPSEMGDTETQYFGPGTRLLVL.

J is TRBJ2-5 and V is TRBV7-2, with 7 positions matching TRBD2. Germline V gives CDR1 SGHTA, CDR2 FQGNSA. The CDR3 contains 15 residues. Unmatched junction bases numbered 8, after V lost 2 bases and J lost 5 bases. The CDR3 bases are TGTGCCAGCAGCTTAAACCCACTAGCGTCGGAGACCCAGTACTTC. Its translation is CASSLNPLASETQYF.

The DNA of the CDR3 is TGTGCCAGCAGCCTAGGGGTCCTACAGGGGCTCCAAGAGACCCAGTACTTC. It is translated as CASSLGVLQGLQETQYF. The chain couples TRBV6-2 or TRBV6-3 to TRBJ2-5, with 7 bases matching TRBD1. This CDR3 spans 17 amino acids. The V and J ends lost 6 bases and 1 base, in that order; junction bases with no gene match: 14. Looked up from germline, CDR1 is MNHEY and CDR2 is SVGEGT.

The CDR3 DNA follows: TGTGCCAGCTCATCCCCGACAGGGCGGGAGACCCAGTACTTC. Its protein product is CASSSPTGRETQYF. The chain carries TRBV18 and TRBJ2-5; TRBD1 agrees at 7 bases. V was pared by 5 bases and J by 5 bases, with 8 bases of the junction left unmatched. CDR1 is KGHSH and CDR2 is LQKENI in the germline V gene. The CDR3 totals 14 residues.

The J gene is TRBJ2-1, the V gene TRBV7-3, with 12 positions matching TRBD2. The ends lost 5 bases at V and 7 bases at J; junction bases unmatched: 9. The CDR3 is 16 residues long. Germline V gene data show CDR1 as SGHTA and CDR2 as FQGTGA. The CDR3 spells CASSRLAGERLNEQFF. The DNA of the CDR3 is TGTGCCAGCAGCCGACTAGCGGGGGAGAGGCTAAATGAGCAGTTCTTC.

V and J are TRBV5-6 and TRBJ2-7, with a weak D call TRBD2 (6 bases). V lost 6 bases to trimming and J lost 2 bases, with 21 bases between them. This CDR3 is built from 16 residues. The germline gives CDR1 SGHDT, CDR2 YYEEEE. The CDR3 region is CASTSIRQRVPYEQYF. The CDR3 DNA is TGTGCCAGCACCTCCATTCGTCAGCGGGTTCCCTACGAGCAGTACTTC.